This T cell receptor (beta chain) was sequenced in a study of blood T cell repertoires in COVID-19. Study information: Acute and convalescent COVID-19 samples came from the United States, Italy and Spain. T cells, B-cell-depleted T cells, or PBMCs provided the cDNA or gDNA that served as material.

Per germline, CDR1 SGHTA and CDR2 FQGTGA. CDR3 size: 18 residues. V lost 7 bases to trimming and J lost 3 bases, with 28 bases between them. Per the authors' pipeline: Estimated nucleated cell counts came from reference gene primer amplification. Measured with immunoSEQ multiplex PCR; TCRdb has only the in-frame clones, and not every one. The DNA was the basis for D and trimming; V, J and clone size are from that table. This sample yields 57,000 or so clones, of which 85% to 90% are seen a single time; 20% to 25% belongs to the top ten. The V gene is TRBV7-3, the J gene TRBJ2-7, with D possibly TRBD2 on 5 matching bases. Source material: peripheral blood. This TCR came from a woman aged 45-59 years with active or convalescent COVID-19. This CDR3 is CASTPQRPSGLTFYEQYF. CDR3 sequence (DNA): TGTGCCAGCACCCCTCAAAGACCCAGCGGATTGACATTCTACGAGCAGTACTTC.